A selection of T cell receptor beta chains follows, all from one sample in a study of tumor-infiltrating lymphocytes in primary liver carcinoma. TCRdb used MiXCR to reprocess the multiplex PCR reads, holding one entry per CDR3 protein. This sample has 55,000 to 65,000 distinct CDR3 sequences, with 65% to 80% found just once. The specimen sequenced was liver tumor tissue from sampling region 2. These TCRs come from a man aged 40-50 years with primary liver carcinoma and hepatitis B virus infection. The CDR3 runs from the conserved cysteine through the conserved F or W. The D gene is left open where the match is weak. Rows may omit the clone size; those that give it use once, few, many or a size class.

CDR3 DNA,CDR3 protein,clone size,CDR3 length,D gene,J gene,V gene
TGTGCCAGCAGCTTAGAGCCAACAAGGGAGACCCAGTACTTC,CASSLEPTRETQYF,many,14,.,TRBJ2-5,TRBV7-9
TGTGCCAGCAGTCCTCCTGACAGAGATGCCAATGAGCAGTCCTTC,CASSPPDRDANEQSF,.,15,.,TRBJ2-1,TRBV6-2/TRBV6-3
TGTGCCAGTGAATCCGGGACAGGGCACACCGGGAAGCTGTTTTTT,CASESGTGHTGKLFF,.,15,TRBD1,TRBJ2-2,TRBV6-2/TRBV6-3
TGTGCCAGCAGCTCCTTATCCTACGAGCAGTACTTC,CASSSLSYEQYF,many,12,.,TRBJ2-7,TRBV21-1
TGTGCCAGCAGCTTAGCGAGGTTAGCCCTGGGAAAAAAAGAGGCCCGGTACTTC,CASSLARLALGKKEARYF,once,18,.,TRBJ2-5,TRBV11-2
TGTGCCAGCAGCCTGGGGCTAGCAAGGGAGCAGTACTTC,CASSLGLAREQYF,.,13,.,TRBJ2-7,TRBV11-1
TGCGCCAGCAGTTTAGAGCTCCTAACGGGAATGAATGAGCAGTTCTTT,CASSLELLTGMNEQFF,.,16,.,TRBJ2-1,TRBV11-2
TGTGCCATCGAACTCACCGAATCGGGGGAGCAGTACTTT,CAIELTESGEQYF,.,13,.,TRBJ2-7,TRBV10-3
TGTGCCAGCAGCCTGGGACTAGCGGGAGTAGTTGACAATGAGCAGTTTTTC,CASSLGLAGVVDNEQFF,.,17,TRBD2,TRBJ2-1,TRBV11-1
TGTGCCAGCAGTTACTCGGAACAGAGGAGCTCCTACGAGCAGTACTTC,CASSYSEQRSSYEQYF,.,16,.,TRBJ2-7,TRBV6-6
TGCGCCAGCATCGTTCAGGGGGCCCATGAGACCCAGTACTTC,CASIVQGAHETQYF,once,14,TRBD1,TRBJ2-5,TRBV5-1
TGTGCCAGCAGCTTGGGGGTACGTGAGCAGTTCTTC,CASSLGVREQFF,many,12,.,TRBJ2-1,TRBV11-2
TGTGCCAGCAGTACGTGGAGAACTAGGACAGGTACGCAGTATTTT,CASSTWRTRTGTQYF,.,15,TRBD1,TRBJ2-3,TRBV6-6
TGCGCCAGCAGCCAAGAATTTGGGGATGGCAATCAGCCCCAGCATTTT,CASSQEFGDGNQPQHF,.,16,.,TRBJ1-5,TRBV4-1
TGTGCCAGCAGCATGGGACTTCGGGAGTTCTTC,CASSMGLREFF,.,11,.,TRBJ2-1,TRBV11-2
TGCATCGTTGTGGGGCCCTATGGCTACACCTTC,CIVVGPYGYTF,.,11,.,TRBJ1-2,TRBV29-1
TGCGCCAGCAGCCAAGAGGGACGGGGCTCGGTCGATGGCTGCACCTTC,CASSQEGRGSVDGCTF,.,16,.,TRBJ1-2,TRBV4-1
TGTGCCAGCAGTTTCGTAGTGGGATCAGATACGCAGTATTTT,CASSFVVGSDTQYF,once,14,.,TRBJ2-3,TRBV12-3/TRBV12-4
TGTGCAAGCAACGCAGGGACTAGCTGGGAGCAGTACTTC,CASNAGTSWEQYF,.,13,TRBD2,TRBJ2-7,TRBV5-6
TGCAGCGTTGAAGAGGAGCGTACTAAGCAGTTCTTC,CSVEEERTKQFF,.,12,.,TRBJ2-1,TRBV29-1
TGCGCCGGCAGCCAGACCATTGCCCTAGCGGGGGTGACCGATATGCAGTATTTT,CAGSQTIALAGVTDMQYF,.,18,TRBD2,TRBJ2-3,TRBV4-1
TGCGCCAGCAACCAAGGATACAGGAGCTCCTACGAGCAATGCTTC,CASNQGYRSSYEQCF,.,15,.,TRBJ2-7,TRBV4-3
TGTGCCATCAGTGATTATGAGGGCGATCAGGCCCAGCATTTC,CAISDYEGDQAQHF,.,14,.,TRBJ1-5,TRBV10-3
TGTGCCAGCAACACTCGTTGGGGGGGGGTGTCGGGGAACTATGGCTACACCTTC,CASNTRWGGVSGNYGYTF,many,18,.,TRBJ1-2,TRBV28
TGCGCCAGCAGCTTGGAGGCGGTCACGCAGTATTTT,CASSLEAVTQYF,.,12,.,TRBJ2-3,TRBV5-1
TGTGCCAGCAGCTTGACTGACGGGACAGATACGCAGTATTTT,CASSLTDGTDTQYF,.,14,.,TRBJ2-3,TRBV5-5
TGTGCCAACAGCTGGATGACAGGGGGATCCTACGAGCAGTACTTC,CANSWMTGGSYEQYF,.,15,TRBD1,TRBJ2-7,TRBV6-5
TGTGCCAGCAGGGAGGGACTAGCAATGGACTTCAAGCACAATGAGCAGTTCTTC,CASREGLAMDFKHNEQFF,few,18,TRBD2,TRBJ2-1,TRBV28
TGCGCCAGCACCCATCACCTACAGGGGCCGGATTCACCCCTCCACTTT,CASTHHLQGPDSPLHF,once,16,TRBD1,TRBJ1-6,TRBV4-1
TGTGCCAGCAGCCCAGATGGGGGGATTAAAGGCAATAAGCAGTTCTTC,CASSPDGGIKGNKQFF,.,16,.,TRBJ2-1,TRBV7-9
TGTGACAGCAGATTAGCGGGAGCCCCCATAGATACGCAGTATTTT,CDSRLAGAPIDTQYF,.,15,TRBD2,TRBJ2-3,TRBV6-5
TGTGCCATCAGTGACGGGACTAGCGGGCCGGCGAACACAGGGGAGCTGTTTTTT,CAISDGTSGPANTGELFF,few,18,TRBD2,TRBJ2-2,TRBV10-3
TGTGCCAGCAGGGCCCCAGGTTTGAACACTGAAGCTTTCTTT,CASRAPGLNTEAFF,many,14,.,TRBJ1-1,TRBV5-4
TGCGCCAGCAGCCAGACTATTGCGCTAGCGGTAGTCACCGATATGCAGTATTTT,CASSQTIALAVVTDMQYF,.,18,TRBD2,TRBJ2-3,TRBV4-1
TGTGCCAGCAAACAAGAGTACGGACAGGGTTTTTGGACTGAAGCTTCCTTT,CASKQEYGQGFWTEASF,.,17,TRBD1,TRBJ1-1,TRBV4-2
TGCACCAGCAGTTGGGCGGGACCCTCCTACGAGCAATACTTC,CTSSWAGPSYEQYF,.,14,.,TRBJ2-7,TRBV5-1
TGTACCAGTGGCGGGGAGGACCGCCCAATCGATGAGCAGTTCTTC,CTSGGEDRPIDEQFF,once,15,.,TRBJ2-1,TRBV25-1
TGCAGCGTTAGTGGAAGCCCCTATGGCTACACCTTC,CSVSGSPYGYTF,once,12,.,TRBJ1-2,TRBV29-1
TGTGTCAGTAGCCAAGGTGTGAACGAGCAATACTTC,CVSSQGVNEQYF,.,12,.,TRBJ2-7,TRBV4-2
TGTGCCATCAGCCCCTACAGGGGCCAAGAGACCCAGTACTTC,CAISPYRGQETQYF,.,14,TRBD1,TRBJ2-5,TRBV10-3
TGTGCCAGCAGTTATAGGTGTGGTTCGGGTACTGAAGCTTTCTTT,CASSYRCGSGTEAFF,.,15,.,TRBJ1-1,TRBV12-3/TRBV12-4
TGTGCCACCAGTGAATATTCTACAAGTAGCTCCTACAATGAGCAGTTCTTC,CATSEYSTSSSYNEQFF,.,17,.,TRBJ2-1,TRBV24-1
TGTGCCAGCAGCCAAGGTCCCGGAATGGGGAGGGAGACCCAGTACTTC,CASSQGPGMGRETQYF,.,16,.,TRBJ2-5,TRBV11-2
TGTGCCAGCAGCTTAGAAGTGCCTGGGTATGGCTACACCTTC,CASSLEVPGYGYTF,few,14,.,TRBJ1-2,TRBV7-9
TGTGCCAGCAGCTTAGGGGCATTTTACGTGCAGTACTTC,CASSLGAFYVQYF,.,13,.,TRBJ2-7,TRBV11-3
TGTGCCAGCAGCCAAACTCGTGTCGGGGGGAAAGTGACCCATTACTTC,CASSQTRVGGKVTHYF,.,16,TRBD2,TRBJ2-5,TRBV11-2
TGCGCCAGCAGCCAAGTTTTCACAGATACGCAGTGTTTT,CASSQVFTDTQCF,few,13,.,TRBJ2-3,TRBV4-1
TGCAGCGTTATCTTCGGGAACGGCTACACCTTC,CSVIFGNGYTF,once,11,.,TRBJ1-2,TRBV29-1
TGTGCCAGCAGGTGGAGGGACAGCCGAGCCTGGGACAATGAGCAGTTCTTC,CASRWRDSRAWDNEQFF,.,17,.,TRBJ2-1,TRBV6-1
TGTGCCAGCAGCTTACAGGTCAGCTCCTACAATGAGCAGTTCTTC,CASSLQVSSYNEQFF,many,15,.,TRBJ2-1,TRBV5-5
TGTGCCAGCAGCCCGACTAGAGGGATCTCCTGCAATGAGCAGTTCTTC,CASSPTRGISCNEQFF,once,16,.,TRBJ2-1,TRBV4-2
TGTGCCATCAGTGAGTATGAGGGCGGTCAGCCACAGCACTTT,CAISEYEGGQPQHF,.,14,.,TRBJ1-5,TRBV10-3
TGTGCCAGCACCCGAGCGGGAGGGGCATACAATGAGCAGTTTTTC,CASTRAGGAYNEQFF,many,15,TRBD2,TRBJ2-1,TRBV6-5
TGTGCCAGCAGTCTCAGGACAGGGCGGTCACCCCTCCACTTT,CASSLRTGRSPLHF,.,14,TRBD1,TRBJ1-6,TRBV12-3/TRBV12-4
TGTGCCAGCAGGACTCGGGAGGGAAACACTGAAGCTTTCTTT,CASRTREGNTEAFF,.,14,.,TRBJ1-1,TRBV14